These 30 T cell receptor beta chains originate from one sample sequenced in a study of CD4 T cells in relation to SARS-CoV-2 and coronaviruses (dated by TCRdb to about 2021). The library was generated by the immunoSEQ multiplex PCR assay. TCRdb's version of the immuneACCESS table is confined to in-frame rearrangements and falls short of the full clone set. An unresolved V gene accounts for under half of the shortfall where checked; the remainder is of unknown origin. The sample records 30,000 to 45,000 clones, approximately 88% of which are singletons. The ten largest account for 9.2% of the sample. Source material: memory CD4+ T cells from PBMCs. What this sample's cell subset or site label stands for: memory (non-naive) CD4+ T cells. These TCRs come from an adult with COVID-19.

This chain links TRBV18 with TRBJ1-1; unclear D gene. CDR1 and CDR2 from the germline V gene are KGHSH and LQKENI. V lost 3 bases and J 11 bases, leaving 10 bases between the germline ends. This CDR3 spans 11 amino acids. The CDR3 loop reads CASSPVGHAFF. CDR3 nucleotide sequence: TGTGCCAGCTCACCGGTTGGTCACGCTTTCTTT.

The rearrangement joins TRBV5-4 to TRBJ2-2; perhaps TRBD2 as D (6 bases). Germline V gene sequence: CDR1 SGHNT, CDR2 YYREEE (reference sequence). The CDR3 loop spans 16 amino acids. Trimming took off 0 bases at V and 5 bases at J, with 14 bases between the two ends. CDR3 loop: CASSLEVGTPTGELFF. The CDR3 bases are TGTGCCAGCAGCTTGGAAGTGGGGACTCCGACCGGGGAGCTGTTTTTT.

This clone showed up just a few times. The CDR3 reads CASRDRVSGNTIYF. CDR3 bases: TGTGCCAGCAGGGATCGGGTCTCTGGAAACACCATATATTTT. The gene calls are TRBV6-5 and TRBJ1-3; no reliable D call. V lost 6 bases and J lost 0, with 9 bases in between. The CDR3 spans 14 residues. Germline CDR1 and CDR2: MNHEY and SVGAGI.

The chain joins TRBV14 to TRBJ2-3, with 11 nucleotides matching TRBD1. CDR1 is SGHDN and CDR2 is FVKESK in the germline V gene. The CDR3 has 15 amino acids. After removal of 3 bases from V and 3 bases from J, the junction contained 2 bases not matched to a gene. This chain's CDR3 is CASSQDRGLTDTQYF. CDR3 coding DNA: TGTGCCAGCAGCCAGGACAGGGGGCTGACAGATACGCAGTATTTT.

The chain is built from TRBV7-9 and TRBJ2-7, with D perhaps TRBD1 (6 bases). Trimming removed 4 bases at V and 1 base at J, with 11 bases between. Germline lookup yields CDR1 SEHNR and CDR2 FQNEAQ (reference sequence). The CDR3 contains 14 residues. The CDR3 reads CASSSGQSSYEQYF. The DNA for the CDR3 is TGTGCCAGCAGCTCAGGACAGTCATCCTACGAGCAGTACTTC.

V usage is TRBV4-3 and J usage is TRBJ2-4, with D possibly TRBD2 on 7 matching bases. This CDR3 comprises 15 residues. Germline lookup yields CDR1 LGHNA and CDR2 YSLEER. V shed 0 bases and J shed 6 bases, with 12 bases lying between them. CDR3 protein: CASSQEPGGINIQYF. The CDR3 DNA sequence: TGCGCCAGCAGCCAAGAACCGGGGGGCATAAACATTCAGTACTTC.

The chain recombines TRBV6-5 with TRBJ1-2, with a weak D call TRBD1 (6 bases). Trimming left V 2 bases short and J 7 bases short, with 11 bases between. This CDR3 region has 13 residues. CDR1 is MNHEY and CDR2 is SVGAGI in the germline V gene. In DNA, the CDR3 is TGTGCCAGCAGTTACCAAAAAGGGGGTGGCTACACCTTC. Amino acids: CASSYQKGGGYTF.

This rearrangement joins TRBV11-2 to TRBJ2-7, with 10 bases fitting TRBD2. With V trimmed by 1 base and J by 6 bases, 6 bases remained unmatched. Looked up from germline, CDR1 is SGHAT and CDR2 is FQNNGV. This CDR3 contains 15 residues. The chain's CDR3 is CASSLVGLAGAEQYF. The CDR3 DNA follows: TGTGCCAGCAGCTTAGTTGGGCTAGCGGGGGCCGAGCAGTACTTC.

The CDR3 spells CASSLRDRYSPLHF. The DNA of the CDR3 is TGTGCCAGCAGCTTACGGGACAGGTATTCACCCCTCCACTTT. V gene TRBV7-2 combines with J gene TRBJ1-6; 8 nucleotides match TRBD1. The CDR3 contains 14 residues. Germline CDR1 and CDR2: SGHTA and FQGNSA. The ends lost 2 bases at V and 8 bases at J; junction bases unmatched: 2.

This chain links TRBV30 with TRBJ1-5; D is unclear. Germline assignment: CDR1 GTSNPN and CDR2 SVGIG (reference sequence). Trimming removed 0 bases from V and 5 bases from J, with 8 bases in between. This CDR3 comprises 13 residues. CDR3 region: CAWSVGGDQPQHF. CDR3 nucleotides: TGTGCCTGGAGTGTAGGCGGCGATCAGCCCCAGCATTTT.

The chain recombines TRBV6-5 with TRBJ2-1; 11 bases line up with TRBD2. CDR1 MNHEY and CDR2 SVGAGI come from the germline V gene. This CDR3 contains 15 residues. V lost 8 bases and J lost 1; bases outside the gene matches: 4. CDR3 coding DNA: TGTGCCAGCGGTAGCGGGGGGGTATCCTACAATGAGCAGTTCTTC. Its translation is CASGSGGVSYNEQFF.

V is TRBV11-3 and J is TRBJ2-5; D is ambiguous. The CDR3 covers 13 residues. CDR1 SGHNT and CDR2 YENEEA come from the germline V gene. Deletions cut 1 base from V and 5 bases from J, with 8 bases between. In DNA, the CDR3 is TGTGCCAGCAGCTTAGGGCTAGGGGAGACCCAGTACTTC. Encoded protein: CASSLGLGETQYF.

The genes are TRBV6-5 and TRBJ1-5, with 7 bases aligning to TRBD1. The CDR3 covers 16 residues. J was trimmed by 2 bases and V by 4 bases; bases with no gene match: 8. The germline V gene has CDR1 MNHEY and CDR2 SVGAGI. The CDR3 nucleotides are TGTGCCAGCAGTTCGAAGGCTACAGGGGGCAATCAGCCCCAGCATTTT. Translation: CASSSKATGGNQPQHF.

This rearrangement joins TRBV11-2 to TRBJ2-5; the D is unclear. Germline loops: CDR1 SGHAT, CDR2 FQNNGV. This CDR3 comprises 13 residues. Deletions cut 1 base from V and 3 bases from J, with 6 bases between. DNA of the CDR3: TGTGCCAGCAGCTTAGTGGCAGAAGAGACCCAGTACTTC. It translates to CASSLVAEETQYF.

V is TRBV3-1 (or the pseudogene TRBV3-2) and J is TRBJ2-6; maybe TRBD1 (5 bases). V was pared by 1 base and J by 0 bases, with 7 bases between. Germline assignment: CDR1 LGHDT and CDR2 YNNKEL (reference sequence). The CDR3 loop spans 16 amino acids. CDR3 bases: TGTGCCAGCAGCCAAGGGGGCAACTCTGGGGCCAACGTCCTGACTTTC. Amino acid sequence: CASSQGGNSGANVLTF.

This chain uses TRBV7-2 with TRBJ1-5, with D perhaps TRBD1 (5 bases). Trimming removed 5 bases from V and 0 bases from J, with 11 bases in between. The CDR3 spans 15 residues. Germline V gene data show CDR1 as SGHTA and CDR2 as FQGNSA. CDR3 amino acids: CASSHDRNSNQPQHF. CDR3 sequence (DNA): TGTGCCAGCAGCCACGACAGAAATAGCAATCAGCCCCAGCATTTT.

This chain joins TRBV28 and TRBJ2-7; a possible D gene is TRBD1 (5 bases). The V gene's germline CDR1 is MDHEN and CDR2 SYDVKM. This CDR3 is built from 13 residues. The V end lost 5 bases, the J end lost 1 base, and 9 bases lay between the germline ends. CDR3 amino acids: CASSLQGSYEQYF. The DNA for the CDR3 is TGTGCCAGCAGTCTCCAGGGTTCCTACGAGCAGTACTTC.

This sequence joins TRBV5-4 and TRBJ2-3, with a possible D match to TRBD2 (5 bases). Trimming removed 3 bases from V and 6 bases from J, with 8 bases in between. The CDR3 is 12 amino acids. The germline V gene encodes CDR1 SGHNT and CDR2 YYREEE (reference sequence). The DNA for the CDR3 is TGTGCCAGCAGCTCAATAGCGGATACGCAGTATTTT. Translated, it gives CASSSIADTQYF.

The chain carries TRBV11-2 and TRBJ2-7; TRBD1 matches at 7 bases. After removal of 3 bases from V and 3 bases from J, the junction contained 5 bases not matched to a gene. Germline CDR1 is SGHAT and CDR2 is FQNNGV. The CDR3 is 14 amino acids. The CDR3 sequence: CASSLDRWDYEQYF. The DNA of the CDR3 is TGTGCCAGCAGCTTGGACAGGTGGGACTACGAGCAGTACTTC.

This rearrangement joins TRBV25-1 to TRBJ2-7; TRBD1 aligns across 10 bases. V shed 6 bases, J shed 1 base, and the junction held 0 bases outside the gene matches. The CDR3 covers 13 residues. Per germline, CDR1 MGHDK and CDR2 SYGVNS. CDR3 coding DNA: TGTGCCAGCAGGGGACAGGGGTCCTACGAGCAGTACTTC. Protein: CASRGQGSYEQYF.

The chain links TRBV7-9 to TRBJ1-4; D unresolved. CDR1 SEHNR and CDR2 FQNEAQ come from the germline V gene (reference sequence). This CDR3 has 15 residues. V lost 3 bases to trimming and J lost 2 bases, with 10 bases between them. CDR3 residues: CASSLRAITNEKLFF. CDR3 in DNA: TGTGCCAGCAGCTTGAGAGCAATCACTAATGAAAAACTGTTTTTT.

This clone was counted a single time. CDR3 amino acids: CASSLGLGGRSTDTQYF. As DNA, the CDR3 is TGTGCCAGCAGCTTAGGCCTTGGCGGGCGTAGCACAGATACGCAGTATTTT. This chain links TRBV11-3 with TRBJ2-3, with D perhaps matching TRBD2 (5 bases). This CDR3 has 17 residues. Germline CDR1 and CDR2: SGHNT and YENEEA. Trimming removed 1 base at V and 0 bases at J, with 14 bases between.

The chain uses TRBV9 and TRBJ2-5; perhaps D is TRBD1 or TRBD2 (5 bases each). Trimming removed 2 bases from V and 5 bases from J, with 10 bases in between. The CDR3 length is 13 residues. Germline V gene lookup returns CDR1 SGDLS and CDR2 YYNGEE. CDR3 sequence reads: CASSVRGPETQYF. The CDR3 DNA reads TGTGCCAGCAGCGTGAGGGGACCCGAGACCCAGTACTTC.

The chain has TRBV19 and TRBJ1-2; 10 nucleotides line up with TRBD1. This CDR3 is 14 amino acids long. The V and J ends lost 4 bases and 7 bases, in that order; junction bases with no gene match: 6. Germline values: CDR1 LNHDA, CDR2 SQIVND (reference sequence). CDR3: CASSTDRGRGGYTF. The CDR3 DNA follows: TGTGCCAGTAGTACCGACAGGGGGCGAGGTGGCTACACCTTC.

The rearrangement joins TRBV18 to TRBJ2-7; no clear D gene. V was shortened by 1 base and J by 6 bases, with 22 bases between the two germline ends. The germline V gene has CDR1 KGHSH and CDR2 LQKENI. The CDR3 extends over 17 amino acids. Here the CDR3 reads CASSPQNLKSRSGEQYF. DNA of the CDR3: TGTGCCAGCTCACCACAAAATCTAAAAAGCCGCTCCGGCGAGCAGTACTTC. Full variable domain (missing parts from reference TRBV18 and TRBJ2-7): NAGVMQNPRHLVRRRGQEARLRCSPMKGHSHVYWYRQLPEEGLKFMVYLQKENIIDESGMPKERFSAEFPKEGPSILRIQQVVRGDSAAYFCASSPQNLKSRSGEQYFGPGTRLTVT.

CDR3 residues: CASRDGELFF. DNA for the CDR3: TGTGCCAGTAGGGACGGGGAGCTGTTTTTT. The J gene is TRBJ2-2, the V gene TRBV19; D remains ambiguous. V lost 6 bases, J lost 7 bases, and 3 bases lay in between. Germline V gives CDR1 LNHDA, CDR2 SQIVND (reference sequence). The CDR3 totals 10 residues.

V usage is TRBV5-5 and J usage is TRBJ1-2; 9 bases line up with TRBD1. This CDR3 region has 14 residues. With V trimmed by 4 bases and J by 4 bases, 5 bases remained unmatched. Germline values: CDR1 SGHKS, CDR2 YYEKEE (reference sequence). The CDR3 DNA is TGTGCCAGCAGCCGGGACAGGGCTTCCTATGGCTACACCTTC. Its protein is CASSRDRASYGYTF.

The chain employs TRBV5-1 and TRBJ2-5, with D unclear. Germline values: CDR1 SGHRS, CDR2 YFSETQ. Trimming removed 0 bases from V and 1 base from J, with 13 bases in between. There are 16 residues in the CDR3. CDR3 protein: CASSLGRGGTQETQYF. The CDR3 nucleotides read TGCGCCAGCAGCTTGGGCCGCGGCGGAACCCAAGAGACCCAGTACTTC.

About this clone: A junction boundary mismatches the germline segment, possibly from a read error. The CDR3 protein is CASSQGQGEGLRRMNTEAFF. Here the CDR3 DNA reads TGTGCTAGCAGCCAGGGACAGGGTGAAGGCCTCCGGAGAATGAACACTGAAGCTTTCTTT. The gene calls are TRBV7-7 and TRBJ1-1; 9 nucleotides match TRBD1. The V gene's germline CDR1 is SSHAT and CDR2 FNYEAQ (reference sequence). This CDR3 region has 20 residues.

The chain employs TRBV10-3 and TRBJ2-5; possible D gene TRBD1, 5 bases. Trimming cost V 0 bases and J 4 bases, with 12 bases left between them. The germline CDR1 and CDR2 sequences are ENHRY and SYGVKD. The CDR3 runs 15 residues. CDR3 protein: CAISESMGPLETQYF. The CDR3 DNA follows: TGTGCCATCAGTGAGTCCATGGGGCCCTTAGAGACCCAGTACTTC.